The 19 T cell receptor beta chains given below trace back to one sample, sequenced in a study of blood T cell repertoires in COVID-19. Measured with immunoSEQ multiplex PCR; TCRdb has only the in-frame clones, and not every one. The repertoire holds about 160,000 clones, about 83% seen once, with roughly 13% in the top ten. The material sequenced was peripheral blood. These receptors were obtained from a man in his sixties or seventies who had recovered from COVID-19.

The chain carries TRBV19 and TRBJ2-7; the match to TRBD2 covers 8 bases. Germline V gives CDR1 LNHDA, CDR2 SQIVND (reference sequence). V lost 6 bases, J lost 2 bases, and 9 bases stayed unmatched. The CDR3 sequence is 15 residues long. CDR3 protein: CASRREGKTTYEQYF. The CDR3 DNA follows: TGTGCCAGTAGACGGGAGGGAAAGACCACCTACGAGCAGTACTTC.

This clone was picked up one time. This sequence joins TRBV7-8 and TRBJ1-5, with a weak D call TRBD1 (6 bases). Trimming cost V 5 bases and J 0 bases, with 14 bases left between them. The CDR3 runs to 16 residues. CDR1 is SGHVS and CDR2 is FQNEAQ in the germline V gene. CDR3 DNA: TGTGCCAGCAGCGCCGGACAGACACATAGCAATCAGCCCCAGCATTTT. As protein: CASSAGQTHSNQPQHF.

The CDR3 is CATSDNTEYQETQYF. CDR3 DNA: TGTGCCACCAGTGATAATACAGAGTACCAAGAGACCCAGTACTTC. The chain combines TRBV24-1 with TRBJ2-5; D not certain. Between the trimmed V and J ends, which lost 3 bases and 0 bases, there was a span of 10 bases. CDR3 length: 15 amino acids. Germline assignment: CDR1 KGHDR and CDR2 SFDVKD.

The chain has TRBV6-5 and TRBJ2-3; possibly TRBD2 for D (5 bases). The V end was cut by 7 bases, the J end by 3 bases, with 11 bases between. This CDR3 spans 13 amino acids. Germline V gene data show CDR1 as MNHEY and CDR2 as SVGAGI. The CDR3 region is CASTSPGTDTQYF. Written as DNA, the CDR3 is TGTGCCAGCACCTCGCCGGGGACAGATACGCAGTATTTT.

The chain combines TRBV3-1 (or the pseudogene TRBV3-2) with TRBJ2-7, with a tentative D call TRBD2 (5 bases). From germline, CDR1 is LGHDT and CDR2 YNNKEL (reference sequence). V shed 0 bases and J shed 3 bases, with 15 bases lying between them. The CDR3 runs to 16 residues. DNA for the CDR3: TGTGCCAGCAGCCAAGATCACTACCCGGAGGTCTACGAGCAGTACTTC. This gives the protein CASSQDHYPEVYEQYF.

The rearrangement links TRBV19 to TRBJ2-3; 14 bases line up with TRBD2. Germline values: CDR1 LNHDA, CDR2 SQIVND (reference sequence). CDR3 length: 15 amino acids. J gave up 9 bases and V 2 bases, and 4 bases lay outside the gene matches. The chain's CDR3 is CASSILTSGRETQYF. The CDR3 nucleotides are TGTGCCAGTAGTATATTGACTAGCGGGAGGGAAACGCAGTATTTT.

This clone was seen only a few times. This chain joins TRBV28 and TRBJ1-5, with a weak D call TRBD1 (6 bases). The germline CDR1 and CDR2 sequences are MDHEN and SYDVKM. V gave up 4 bases and J gave up 4 bases, with 14 bases separating them. This CDR3 has 15 residues. The CDR3 DNA is TGTGCCAGCAGTTCCATCGACAGGTCTAATCAGCCCCAGCATTTT. Protein product: CASSSIDRSNQPQHF.

The chain couples TRBV10-3 to TRBJ2-3, with TRBD2 matching over 13 bases. The CDR3 has 16 residues. V lost 5 bases, J lost 1 base, and 3 bases stayed unmatched. The V gene's germline CDR1 is ENHRY and CDR2 SYGVKD. This chain's CDR3 is CAISTSGRAGTDTQYF. The CDR3, as DNA: TGTGCCATCAGTACTAGCGGGAGGGCGGGCACAGATACGCAGTATTTT.

CDR3 loop: CASRWDRELKGIGTEAFF. CDR3 sequence (DNA): TGTGCCAGCAGGTGGGACAGGGAGTTAAAGGGAATAGGCACTGAAGCTTTCTTT. This sequence joins TRBV27 and TRBJ1-1; 9 bases fit TRBD1. From germline, CDR1 is MNHEY and CDR2 SMNVEV (reference sequence). The CDR3 totals 18 residues. V shed 6 bases, J shed 4 bases, and the junction held 18 bases outside the gene matches.

J is TRBJ2-1 and V is TRBV19, with 9 positions matching TRBD1. J gave up 8 bases and V 7 bases, and 15 bases lay outside the gene matches. The CDR3 length is 16 residues. Germline V gene lookup returns CDR1 LNHDA and CDR2 SQIVND (reference sequence). The CDR3: CASTSRAGQGRDEQFF. CDR3 DNA sequence: TGTGCCAGTACCTCAAGGGCGGGACAGGGTCGGGATGAGCAGTTCTTC.

The chain uses TRBV5-1 and TRBJ2-3, with TRBD2 matching 13 bases. Germline V gene sequence: CDR1 SGHRS, CDR2 YFSETQ. The ends lost 0 bases at V and 6 bases at J; junction bases unmatched: 4. The length of the CDR3 is 16 residues. The DNA of the CDR3 is TGCGCCAGCAGCTTGGGGACTAGCGGGAGTGGGGATACGCAGTATTTT. Residues: CASSLGTSGSGDTQYF. Complete variable domain (other parts from reference TRBV5-1 and TRBJ2-3): KAGVTQTPRYLIKTRGQQVTLSCSPISGHRSVSWYQQTPGQGLQFLFEYFSETQRNKGNFPGRFSGRQFSNSRSEMNVSTLELGDSALYLCASSLGTSGSGDTQYFGPGTRLTVL.

Note on this clone: The sample carries other DNA sequences with the same CDR3. The V and J genes are TRBV6-5 and TRBJ2-1, with 7 bases matching TRBD2. The CDR3 covers 16 residues. V lost 0 bases and J lost 1; bases outside the gene matches: 3. Per germline, CDR1 MNHEY and CDR2 SVGAGI. CDR3 region: CASSYSSSGSYNEQFF. DNA of the CDR3: TGTGCCAGCAGTTACTCGTCTAGCGGATCCTACAATGAGCAGTTCTTC.

This sequence joins TRBV19 and TRBJ1-2, with D tentatively TRBD1 (6 bases). The germline gives CDR1 LNHDA, CDR2 SQIVND (reference sequence). The CDR3 runs 14 residues. V shed 3 bases and J shed 7 bases, with 15 bases lying between them. DNA of the CDR3: TGTGCCAGTAGTATCGACAGGACCCCAAGTGGCTACACCTTC. Translated, it gives CASSIDRTPSGYTF.

The chain is built from TRBV5-1 and TRBJ2-3; TRBD1 matches at 7 bases. The germline CDR1 and CDR2 sequences are SGHRS and YFSETQ. Trimming cost V 2 bases and J 3 bases; bases outside gene matches: 6. The length of the CDR3 is 15 residues. Here the CDR3 reads CASSFARGLTDTQYF. In nucleotides, the CDR3 is TGCGCCAGCAGCTTTGCAAGGGGGCTGACAGATACGCAGTATTTT.

This clone appeared once. The rearrangement links TRBV5-3 to TRBJ2-5, with 7 bases identical to TRBD2. TRBV5-3 is placed among ORFs of uncertain function. The CDR3 has 16 amino acids. Unmatched junction bases numbered 11, after V lost 6 bases and J lost 0 bases. CDR3 nucleotides: TGTGCCAGAAAAGAGACTAGCAGTGTGTACCAAGAGACCCAGTACTTC. Its protein is CARKETSSVYQETQYF.

The chain combines TRBV9 with TRBJ2-2, with no clear D. The CDR3 is made up of 14 amino acids. The germline gives CDR1 SGDLS, CDR2 YYNGEE. Trimming took 5 bases from V and 2 from J, leaving 10 bases between them. CDR3 bases: TGTGCCAGCAGTCCTGCGAGCAACACCGGGGAGCTGTTTTTT. This sequence encodes CASSPASNTGELFF.

V is TRBV11-3 and J is TRBJ2-5, with D perhaps matching TRBD2 (5 bases). This CDR3 has 16 amino acids. Trimming stripped 6 bases from V and 4 bases from J, with 21 bases between. Germline assignment: CDR1 SGHNT and CDR2 YENEEA. The CDR3 here is CASSARGSGDGETQYF. As DNA, the CDR3 is TGTGCCAGCAGTGCCCGGGGAAGCGGAGATGGAGAGACCCAGTACTTC.

V and J are TRBV18 and TRBJ1-6; 7 bases line up with TRBD1. V was clipped by 5 bases and J by 8 bases; unmatched bases: 6. CDR1 is KGHSH and CDR2 is LQKENI in the germline V gene. The CDR3 covers 14 residues. The CDR3, as DNA: TGTGCCAGCTCAATAACAGGGGAGCATTCACCCCTCCACTTT. Its translation is CASSITGEHSPLHF.

The table lists this clone with a count of one. The chain recombines TRBV2 with TRBJ2-5; TRBD1 might be the D (5 bases). CDR1 and CDR2 from the germline V gene are SNHLY and FYNNEI. The CDR3 consists of 15 residues. With 7 bases removed from V and 3 bases from J, the gap between germline ends came to 18 bases. Here the CDR3 reads CASTPSTDPKETQYF. The CDR3 coding sequence is TGTGCCAGCACCCCCTCGACAGACCCCAAAGAGACCCAGTACTTC.